Listed here is a single TCR beta chain. The sample comes from a study of patients and donors after allogeneic stem cell transplantation. TCRdb redid the calling of the RT-PCR reads with MiXCR, one entry per CDR3 protein. The sample has about a million distinct CDR3 sequences; roughly 18% are singletons. The receptor's source is a human donor who was either an allogeneic HSCT recipient or a stem cell or donor lymphocyte infusion donor (not recorded which). It is not recorded whose cells these are; they may come from a transplant donor. Sequencing was carried out using blood, either unsorted or a sorted T cell fraction (not recorded which).

In DNA, the CDR3 is TGTGCCAGCAGCAACCCCTTCAGCGATGCTAGCACAGATACGCAGTATTTT. Translating it yields CASSNPFSDASTDTQYF. This rearrangement joins TRBV12-3 or TRBV12-4 to TRBJ2-3, with no clear D. The CDR3 has 17 amino acids. V lost 6 bases to trimming and J lost 0 bases, with 19 bases between them.